This T cell receptor (beta chain) was sequenced in a study of blood T cells in healthy people across ages. Study-wide results and limits: As naive T cell percentage varied, TCR beta diversity correlated strongly with it. Diversity figures based on one million T cells were deemed too low.

This CDR3 is 15 amino acids long. Germline CDR1 is SNHLY and CDR2 is FYNNEI. V was pared by 3 bases and J by 6 bases, with 5 bases of the junction left unmatched. Combining a sample-barcoded 5' primer with a J-beta primer mix, a second PCR ran for roughly 7 to 11 cycles. TCRdb reprocessed the 5' RACE reads via MiXCR and lists one record per CDR3 protein. This sample carries approximately 940,000 distinct CDR3 sequences, around 46% of them seen once, and the ten largest clones take around 15%. This clonotype occurred once. Antigen specificity is unknown. Whenever a sample was processed, at least 6 million PBMCs were isolated. Each sample yielded at least 6 micrograms of PBMC total RNA.

The chain has TRBV2 and TRBJ2-1; 10 bases align to TRBD1. The sample was blood. The receptor comes from a man aged 30 to 45 in good health. CDR3 residues: CASSEVDRGVNEQFF. CDR3 bases: TGTGCCAGCAGTGAGGTGGACAGGGGGGTCAATGAGCAGTTCTTC.